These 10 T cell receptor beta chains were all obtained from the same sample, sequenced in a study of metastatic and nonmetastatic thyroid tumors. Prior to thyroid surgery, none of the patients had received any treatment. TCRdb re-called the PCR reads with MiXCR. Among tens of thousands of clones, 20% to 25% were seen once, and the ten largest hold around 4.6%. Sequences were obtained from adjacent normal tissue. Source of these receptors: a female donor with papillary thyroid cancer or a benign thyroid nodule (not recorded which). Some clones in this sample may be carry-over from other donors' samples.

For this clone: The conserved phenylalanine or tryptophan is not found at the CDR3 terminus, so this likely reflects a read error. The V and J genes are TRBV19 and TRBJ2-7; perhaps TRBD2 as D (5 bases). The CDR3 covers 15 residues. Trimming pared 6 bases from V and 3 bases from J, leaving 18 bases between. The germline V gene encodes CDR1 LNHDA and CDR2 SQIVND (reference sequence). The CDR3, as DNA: TGTGCCAGTAGAATACTTCGCGGGTCAAGCTACGAGCAGTACATC. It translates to CASRILRGSSYEQYI.

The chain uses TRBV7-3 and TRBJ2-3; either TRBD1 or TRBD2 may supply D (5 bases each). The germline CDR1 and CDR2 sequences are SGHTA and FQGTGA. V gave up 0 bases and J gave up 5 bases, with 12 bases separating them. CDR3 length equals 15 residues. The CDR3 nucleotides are TGTGCCAGCAGCTTAACTGGCAGGGCGGGAGATACGCAGTATTTT. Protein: CASSLTGRAGDTQYF.

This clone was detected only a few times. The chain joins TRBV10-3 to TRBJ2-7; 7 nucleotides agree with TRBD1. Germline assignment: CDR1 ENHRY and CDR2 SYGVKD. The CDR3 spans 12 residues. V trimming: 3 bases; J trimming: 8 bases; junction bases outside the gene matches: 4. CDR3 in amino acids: CAISDKGAKQYF. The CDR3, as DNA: TGTGCCATCAGTGATAAGGGGGCGAAGCAGTACTTC.

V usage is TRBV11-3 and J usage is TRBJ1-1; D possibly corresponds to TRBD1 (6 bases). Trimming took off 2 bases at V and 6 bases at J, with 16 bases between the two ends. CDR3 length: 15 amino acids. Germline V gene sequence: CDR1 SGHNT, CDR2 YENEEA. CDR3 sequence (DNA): TGTGCCAGCAGCTTATACTGGGGGGACATCGCTGAAGCTTTCTTT. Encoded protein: CASSLYWGDIAEAFF.

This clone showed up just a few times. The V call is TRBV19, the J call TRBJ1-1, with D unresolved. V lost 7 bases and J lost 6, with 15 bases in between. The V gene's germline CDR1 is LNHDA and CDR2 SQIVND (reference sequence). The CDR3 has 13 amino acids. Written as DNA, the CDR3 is TGTGCCAGTAAAATAAGGGCAGGAGCTGAAGCTTTCTTT. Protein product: CASKIRAGAEAFF.

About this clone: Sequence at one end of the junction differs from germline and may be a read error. This chain's CDR3 is CASSMGQVTSGDNVLTF. For the CDR3, the DNA is TGTGCCAGTAGTATGGGACAGGTGACCTCTGGGGACAACGTACTGACTTTC. The chain uses TRBV19 and TRBJ2-6; 8 bases align to TRBD1. Germline V CDR1 and CDR2: LNHDA, SQIVND (reference sequence). The CDR3 is made up of 17 amino acids.

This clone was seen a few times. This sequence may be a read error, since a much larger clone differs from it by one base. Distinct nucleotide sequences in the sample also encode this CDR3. In DNA form, the CDR3 reads TGTGCCAGCAGCCAGAGGAGGGTACTAGCGGGAGTAAATGAGCAGTTCTTC. Its translation is CASSQRRVLAGVNEQFF. This chain joins TRBV4-2 and TRBJ2-1, with TRBD2 matching over 11 bases. The V and J ends lost 3 bases and 7 bases, in that order; junction bases with no gene match: 11. Germline CDR1 and CDR2: LGHNA and YNFKEQ. CDR3 length: 17 residues.

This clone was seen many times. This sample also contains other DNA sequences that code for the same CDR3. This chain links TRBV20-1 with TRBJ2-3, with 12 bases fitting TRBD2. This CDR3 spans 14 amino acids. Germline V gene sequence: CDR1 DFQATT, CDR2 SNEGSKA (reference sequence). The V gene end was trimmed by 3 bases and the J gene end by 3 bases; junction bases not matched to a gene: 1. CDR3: CSARTSGSTDTQYF. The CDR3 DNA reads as TGCAGTGCTAGGACTAGCGGGAGTACAGATACGCAGTATTTT.

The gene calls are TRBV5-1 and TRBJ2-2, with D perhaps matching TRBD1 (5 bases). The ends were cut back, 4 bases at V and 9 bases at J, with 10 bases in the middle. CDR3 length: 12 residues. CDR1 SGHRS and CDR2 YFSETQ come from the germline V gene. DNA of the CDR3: TGCGCCAGCAGCGAAACAGGTCGGGAGCTGTTTTTT. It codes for CASSETGRELFF.

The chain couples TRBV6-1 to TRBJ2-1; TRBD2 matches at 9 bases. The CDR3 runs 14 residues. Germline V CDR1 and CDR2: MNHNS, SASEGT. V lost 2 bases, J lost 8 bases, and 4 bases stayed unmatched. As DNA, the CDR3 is TGTGCCAGCAGTGAAATTAGCGGGAGTTATGAGCAGTTCTTC. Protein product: CASSEISGSYEQFF.